This T cell receptor beta chain is drawn from a study of blood T cell repertoires in COVID-19. The overall study: T cells, B-cell-depleted T cells, or PBMCs supplied cDNA or gDNA.

This CDR3 is 17 amino acids long. V shed 1 base, J shed 5 bases, and the junction held 9 bases outside the gene matches. Germline CDR1 and CDR2: SGHNT and YENEEA. Seattle patients were enrolled during active infection and followed longitudinally. Authors' methods: Nucleated cell counts were estimated from reference gene primer amplification. Assay: immunoSEQ multiplex PCR; the TCRdb copy retains only in-frame clones and omits some. The DNA gave D and trimming, while V, J and clone size come from that table. The sample holds about 98,000 clones, around 87% seen once. The sample comprised peripheral blood. This sequence joins TRBV11-3 and TRBJ2-1; 9 nucleotides line up with TRBD2. The clonotype originates from a woman in her 50s with COVID-19, enrolled during active disease. The CDR3 nucleotides are TGTGCCAGCAGCTTAGTTGTCAGCGGGGGGACCAACAATGAGCAGTTCTTC. Residues: CASSLVVSGGTNNEQFF.